Each of the 16 T cell receptor beta chains below was sequenced from the same sample in a study of shared clonotypes between healthy human individuals. Data came from immunoSEQ multiplex PCR; TCRdb stores just in-frame clones and leaves some out. The table lists about 1 million clones, approximately 80% of them singletons. Sequences were obtained from memory CD4+ T cells from PBMCs. As to subset: CD45RA-negative fraction. The receptors come from a young man in good health. Some clones in this sample may be carry-over from other donors' samples.

This chain uses TRBV6-1 with TRBJ1-2; D not certain. The CDR3 contains 16 residues. The V end was cut by 2 bases, the J end by 3 bases, with 16 bases between. The germline CDR1 and CDR2 sequences are MNHNS and SASEGT. CDR3 sequence (DNA): TGTGCCAGCAGTGAAAGCCAGGCCCGAACCTACTATGGCTACACCTTC. This gives the protein CASSESQARTYYGYTF.

This chain links TRBV25-1 with TRBJ1-4; D is unclear. The CDR3 contains 16 residues. Trimming pared 3 bases from V and 7 bases from J, leaving 18 bases between. The V gene's germline CDR1 is MGHDK and CDR2 SYGVNS. The chain's CDR3 is CASSDSRLPRTEKLFF. The DNA of the CDR3 is TGTGCCAGCAGTGACTCCCGACTTCCCAGGACTGAAAAACTGTTTTTT.

The rearrangement links TRBV5-1 to TRBJ2-1; TRBD2 matches 8 bases. Germline-derived CDR1 and CDR2 are SGHRS and YFSETQ. V gave up 0 bases and J gave up 0 bases; unmatched junction bases: 5. The CDR3 totals 17 residues. In DNA, the CDR3 is TGCGCCAGCAGCTTGGATCCGGGGACTAGCTCCTACAATGAGCAGTTCTTC. It specifies CASSLDPGTSSYNEQFF.

This clone was detected a few times. The V and J genes are TRBV7-3 and TRBJ1-1; no definite D call. There are 14 residues in the CDR3. The germline V and J ends were trimmed by 1 base and 1 base, with 7 bases remaining between them. CDR1 is SGHTA and CDR2 is FQGTGA in the germline V gene. The CDR3 DNA sequence: TGTGCCAGCAGCTTAAGTAGAGGGAACACTGAAGCTTTCTTT. Residues: CASSLSRGNTEAFF. Looking up the rest from reference TRBV7-3 and TRBJ1-1 gives the full variable domain: GAGVSQTPSNKVTEKGKYVELRCDPISGHTALYWYRQSLGQGPEFLIYFQGTGAADDSGLPNDRFFAVRPEGSVSTLKIQRTERGDSAVYLCASSLSRGNTEAFFGQGTRLTVV.

This sequence joins TRBV29-1 and TRBJ2-2; D gene uncertain. CDR1 is SQVTM and CDR2 is ANQGSEA in the germline V gene. This CDR3 has 16 residues. V was shortened by 2 bases and J by 6 bases, with 19 bases between the two germline ends. The CDR3 reads CSVETGGYNAPGELFF. The CDR3 nucleotides read TGCAGCGTTGAAACTGGTGGATACAACGCCCCCGGGGAGCTGTTTTTT.

This clone showed up just once. The chain is built from TRBV5-4 and TRBJ2-6; no reliable D call. This CDR3 is 17 amino acids long. Germline values: CDR1 SGHNT, CDR2 YYREEE (reference sequence). V was trimmed by 4 bases and J by 0 bases, leaving 14 bases between them. This CDR3 reads CASSPRSRPSGANVLTF. In nucleotides, the CDR3 is TGTGCCAGCAGCCCGAGGAGCCGTCCCTCTGGGGCCAACGTCCTGACTTTC.

In its sample, this clone was seen a few times. This chain uses TRBV5-6 with TRBJ2-1, with D perhaps given as TRBD1 or TRBD2 (6 bases each). The CDR3 has 16 residues. CDR1 is SGHDT, CDR2 YYEEEE, per germline. The V gene lost 7 bases and the J gene lost 8 bases, with 25 bases spanning the gap. This CDR3 is CASLTLNGSGGHEQFF. DNA for the CDR3: TGTGCCAGCCTCACCCTCAACGGGAGTGGGGGGCATGAGCAGTTCTTC.

This clone was picked up one time. V usage is TRBV11-2 and J usage is TRBJ2-1; TRBD2 might be the D (5 bases). V was pared by 10 bases and J by 12 bases, with 22 bases between. The CDR3 consists of 13 residues. Per the germline V gene, CDR1 is SGHAT and CDR2 is FQNNGV. Here the CDR3 reads CATDRRPGIGQFF. The CDR3 bases are TGTGCCACGGACCGTAGGCCGGGAATAGGGCAGTTCTTC.

The sample holds a few counts of this clone. The chain combines TRBV7-9 with TRBJ2-1; D ambiguous. Germline V gene data show CDR1 as SEHNR and CDR2 as FQNEAQ (reference sequence). V lost 1 base, J lost 3 bases, and 13 bases lay in between. The CDR3 loop spans 16 amino acids. The CDR3 nucleotides are TGTGCCAGCAGCTTAGGGATAGGCTCCGTCTACAATGAGCAGTTCTTC. Its translation: CASSLGIGSVYNEQFF. Complete variable domain (other parts from reference TRBV7-9 and TRBJ2-1): DTGVSQNPRHKITKRGQNVTFRCDPISEHNRLYWYRQTLGQGPEFLTYFQNEAQLEKSRLLSDRFSAERPKGSFSTLEIQRTEQGDSAMYLCASSLGIGSVYNEQFFGPGTRLTVL.

The table lists this clone with a few counts. The gene calls are TRBV5-1 and TRBJ2-2; D might be TRBD2 (6 bases). The V end was cut by 7 bases, the J end by 0 bases, with 13 bases between. CDR1 SGHRS and CDR2 YFSETQ come from the germline V gene. The length of the CDR3 is 15 residues. Here the CDR3 DNA reads TGCGCCAGCGTCGACGGGAGCACGAACACCGGGGAGCTGTTTTTT. It codes for CASVDGSTNTGELFF.

This chain links TRBV29-1 with TRBJ2-5; no firm D call. Trimming removed 3 bases at V and 2 bases at J, with 10 bases between. The CDR3 contains 13 residues. In germline, CDR1 is SQVTM, CDR2 ANQGSEA. The CDR3 DNA sequence: TGCAGCGTTGATAAGGATGTACAAGAGACCCAGTACTTC. This translates into CSVDKDVQETQYF.

This clone was found a few times. This chain joins TRBV30 and TRBJ1-2; D unresolved. Trimming took off 2 bases at V and 0 bases at J, with 7 bases between the two ends. Germline CDR1 reads GTSNPN; CDR2 reads SVGIG (reference sequence). The CDR3 has 13 amino acids. The CDR3 nucleotides are TGTGCCTGGAGTAGACCTACTAACTATGGCTACACCTTC. Translation: CAWSRPTNYGYTF.

The chain recombines TRBV19 with TRBJ2-7, with D unresolved. CDR3 size: 13 residues. CDR1 and CDR2 from the germline V gene are LNHDA and SQIVND (reference sequence). Trimming removed 6 bases at V and 7 bases at J, with 16 bases between. CDR3 DNA sequence: TGTGCCAGTAGCGAATCCCTGCATAAAGAGCAGTACTTC. It specifies CASSESLHKEQYF.

In regard to this clone: The same CDR3 is also encoded by other DNA sequences in this sample. The chain joins TRBV6-1 to TRBJ1-1; 8 positions agree with TRBD1. The V gene's germline CDR1 is MNHNS and CDR2 SASEGT. With V trimmed by 3 bases and J by 0 bases, 0 bases remained unmatched. The CDR3 contains 14 residues. CDR3 nucleotide sequence: TGTGCCAGCAGTGAGGACAGGGTGAACACTGAAGCTTTCTTT. This translates into CASSEDRVNTEAFF.

The J gene is TRBJ2-7, the V gene TRBV19; 8 bases are a match to TRBD2. Germline CDR1 reads LNHDA; CDR2 reads SQIVND (reference sequence). This CDR3 spans 15 amino acids. V was clipped by 5 bases and J by 2 bases; unmatched bases: 8. CDR3 coding DNA: TGTGCCAGTAGTTTTCAAAGCGGGGGTACCTACGAGCAGTACTTC. Translating gives CASSFQSGGTYEQYF.

To note about this clone: The sample contains more than one DNA sequence encoding this CDR3. V gene TRBV7-3 combines with J gene TRBJ2-2; tentative D call: TRBD2 (6 bases). The CDR3 has 12 amino acids. From germline, CDR1 is SGHTA and CDR2 FQGTGA. V dropped 1 base and J dropped 11 bases, with 8 bases sitting between them. The CDR3 is CASSLNGGELFF. CDR3 sequence (DNA): TGTGCCAGCAGCTTAAACGGGGGAGAGCTGTTTTTT.